This T cell receptor (beta chain) was profiled in a study of identical twins. Findings and caveats of the study: Modelling underestimated the level of out-of-frame TCR alpha sharing observed in monozygotic twins.

MiXCR was run by TCRdb on the 5' RACE reads, yielding one entry per CDR3 protein. This table has hundreds of thousands of distinct CDR3 sequences, 7% to 7.5% appearing once. This clonotype showed up many times. No antigen is known for it. These same records also appear under a second study, on yellow fever vaccine responses in identical twins.

The TCR originated in a woman aged 18 to 35 in good health. Material: PBMCs.

CDR3 DNA sequence: TGCAGCGTTGCCCATTACAACACCGGGGAGCTGTTTTTT. Protein: CSVAHYNTGELFF. The chain couples TRBV29-1 to TRBJ2-2; no reliable D call. Trimming pared 4 bases from V and 2 bases from J, leaving 8 bases between. The CDR3 length is 13 residues. Germline V gene sequence: CDR1 SQVTM, CDR2 ANQGSEA.